The source of this T cell receptor (beta chain) is a study of cytomegalovirus exposure and HLA in healthy donors (dated by TCRdb to 2015 to 2018). Some background on the complete study: According to an earlier analysis of a few hundred of the donors, some 180 million T cells yielded some 120 million unique TCR beta sequences and approximately 300 Gb of sequence data. An early release covering roughly 600 HLA-typed donors comprised about 300 gigabases of sequencing data and tens of millions of unique TCR sequences. The genetic ancestry cluster associated with self-reported Caucasian donors included 81% of the roughly 360 genotyped donors. The aim of the study was to test whether cataloging public T cell receptors could identify signatures of past pathogen exposure. Using immunosequencing, the study profiled T cell repertoires from about 650 subjects and related those repertoires to cytomegalovirus serostatus. Along with the approximately 700-subject first cohort, a separate validation cohort of 120 different subjects was used. High-throughput TCR immunosequencing, statistical association of individual TCRs with disease status, and machine learning were combined to predict cytomegalovirus infection status. In a later analysis, previously published TCR beta repertoires from more than 500 donors were re-analyzed and high-resolution HLA genotyping was added so that TCR occurrence patterns could be studied. The later analysis used no new phenotypic data to find candidate immune exposures, relying instead on TCR beta sequences and their occurrence across donors. An earlier analysis of fewer than 700 of the donors applied high-throughput TCR beta sequencing to assess whether each TCR beta V gene segment acted as functional or pseudogenic. Donor age, sex, ethnicity and CMV serostatus were compiled together with the repertoire data. In a later genetic analysis, genome-wide SNP genotypes for about 55% of the roughly 700 donors were used, and that subset was treated as a discovery cohort. Every repertoire in the discovery cohort had been generated on one and the same sequencing platform. HLA typing included class I and class II loci at four-digit resolution. The number of typed donors differed by locus: roughly 620-630 for A, B, C, DRB1 and DQB1; roughly 510 for DQA1; over 600 for DPA1; and about 470 for DPB1. A handful of DR-DQ haplotypes were treated as single units for association and clustering because of strong linkage in the cohort. Across about 380 genotyped donors of the cohort, an average of approximately 240,000 unique TCR beta nucleotide sequences per donor were sequenced, and approximately 19% of those sequences were non-productive. The research as a whole found: The earlier analysis of 587 of the donors excluded fewer than 20 rarely observed V segments, including chromosome 9 orphons, because counts were too low. Some IMGT-functional V segments, including TRBV6-2 and TRBV6-3, could not be told apart with the 87-base-pair reads, so those segments were excluded. A further reported finding was that TCR beta sequences accurately predicted the HLA-A and HLA-B alleles for most subjects in the first cohort. In a later analysis, HLA-associated TCR beta chains showed more clonal expansion and lower generation probabilities than non-associated chains that were equally common. A total of 150 to 200 TCR beta chains were listed by the study as associated with cytomegalovirus. In a later analysis, several top co-occurrence clusters were reported to appear linked to parvovirus B19, influenza, CMV and Epstein-Barr virus. Specific HLA alleles were associated with 18,000 or so TCR beta sequences at a false discovery rate of 0.05 in a later analysis. A group of highly shared sequence variants was considered likely to be a technical artifact of the sequencing pipeline. Sequencing depth was assumed to be roughly uniform across donors in the presence/absence analyses, though that assumption may not hold. Across donors, most TCR sequences were observed very rarely, whereas some public TCRs were present in many individuals. In an earlier analysis of fewer than 700 of the donors, most TCR beta V segments appeared in productive rearrangements about 90% or about 30% of the time, broadly matching IMGT annotations. A later genetic analysis reported fewer N-insertions in productive TCRs among donors in an Asian-associated ancestry cluster than the roughly 690-donor mean. CMV serostatus was the only immune exposure information available for the cohort. Strong co-occurrence of HLA alleles, especially DR and DQ, made assigning TCR associations to individual alleles difficult. Linkage disequilibrium might explain the correlated functional status among segregating V segments, but an unknown experimental factor could not be excluded. Only TCR beta chains were sequenced in this cohort, and the absence of alpha or paired-chain data limited detectable features. In vitro tests confirmed that a few of the cytomegalovirus-associated TCR beta chains recognize cytomegalovirus antigens. The authors suggested that the approach could potentially be extended to other disease states and immunological phenotypes. The classifier was reported to diagnose cytomegalovirus status with high specificity and sensitivity in both the original cohort and the validation cohort. Most CMV-associated TCR beta chains appeared to be HLA-restricted in a later analysis, and the HLA associations seemed to be driven largely by CMV exposure. Because HLA typing was missing for some donors at each locus, association tests included only the typed subset. A later analysis found that TCR association rates varied across HLA loci, with DRB1 alleles showing the most associated TCRs and HLA-C alleles the fewest. In a later genetic analysis, a missense DCLRE1C variant was associated with V-gene and J-gene trimming of TCR beta chains, and the association was replicated in an independent cohort.

V ends up 5 bases short and J 0 bases short, with an unmatched junction base count of 10. Reading the germline V gene (reference sequence) gives CDR1 SEHNR and CDR2 FQNEAQ. The CDR3 holds 17 amino acids from the cysteine to the phenylalanine. Only the CDR3 region is kept as DNA, spanning 51 bases read in frame from base 1. In this sample, this clone turned up a few times. What antigen it recognizes has not been identified. Per-base quality was not reported, and no clone a single base away is much larger than it. Library preparation was by the immunoSEQ multiplex PCR assay. The multiplex PCR relied on a mix of 60 forward primers for TCR Vbeta segments and 13 reverse primers for TCR Jbeta segments. A multiplex PCR assay on genomic DNA amplified the CDR3 region of rearranged TCR beta genes. Amplified TCR beta libraries were sequenced as 87-base-pair reads on the Illumina HiSeq System. Per the original workflow: A later analysis counted 65 million to 90 million unique TCR beta chains across the 640 or so repertoires, and around 9.9 million of these chains were shared by at least two donors. Raw reads were error-corrected and collapsed into unique sequences by a nearest-neighbor algorithm in which closely related sequences were merged to remove PCR and sequencing errors. CDR3 sequences were aligned to IMGT reference sequences to assign V, D and J gene segments. For a sequence to be retained, a match of at least six nucleotides to both a V gene segment and a J gene segment was required. A rearrangement counted as productive if the CDR3 had no stop codons and remained in frame with V and J, and every other rearrangement counted as non-productive. CDR3 was defined by IMGT convention, running from the second conserved V-encoded cysteine to the conserved J-encoded phenylalanine. The earlier analysis of about 590 of the donors excluded sequences that lacked an unambiguous match to a single V gene segment. An earlier analysis of just under 600 of the donors called V segments functional above 56.7% productive rearrangements and segregating when the between-donor standard deviation exceeded 5%. A statistical classification framework was developed to diagnose cytomegalovirus status using the catalog of TCR beta chain sequences. In a later analysis, TCR nucleotide sequences were compared against IMGT/GENE-DB human TR gene sequences so that V and J genes could be assigned. A later analysis assigned CDR3 sequences and most-parsimonious VDJ recombination scenarios with the TCRdist pipeline. In a later analysis, each TCR beta chain was defined by its CDR3 amino acid sequence together with its V-gene family, and reads without a unique V-gene family were excluded. A later analysis removed several hundred highly shared, low-generation-probability nucleotide sequences to deal with suspected cross-contamination and a sequencing artifact. In a later analysis, a clonal expansion index for each public chain was calculated from normalized within-repertoire ranks of inferred template counts. In a later analysis, generation probabilities were computed using a VDJ recombination model fitted to out-of-frame rearrangements, and the results were checked against IGoR. A later analysis scored TCR-TCR, TCR-HLA and TCR-CMV co-occurrence with hypergeometric tests, applying a repertoire-size bias correction to TCR pairs. In a later analysis, false discovery rates were estimated by permuting HLA or CMV assignments 20 times. In a later analysis, co-occurring TCRs were grouped using DBSCAN, and TCRdist sequence similarity was added for clustering within HLA-allele-positive subsets. For co-occurrence clustering, repertoires with fewer than 30,000 or more than 120,000 public chains were excluded, along with roughly 5 repertoires with anomalous nucleotide sharing. Sourced from immuneACCESS, this table was stored by TCRdb with only in-frame sequences that have V and J called. A share of the clones is absent; for the studies checked, an unresolved V gene accounts for under half, and the remainder has no known explanation. That table is the source of V, J and clone size, and D and trimming were worked out from the DNA. Present in this sample are 150,000 to 200,000 clones, approximately 84% of which were seen just once. Around 5% of the sample is held by the ten biggest clonotypes.

The cohort comprised under 700 healthy bone marrow donors. Cohort members were all nominally healthy when sampled, although unrecorded immune exposures were likely present. The donor tested CMV seropositive, placing the donor among the 290 or so seropositive members of the cohort. A peripheral blood sample was collected from each donor, and TCR beta sequencing was performed on peripheral blood mononuclear cells. The Qiagen DNeasy Blood Extraction Kit was used to extract genomic DNA from the blood cell samples. Rearrangement joined TRBV7-9 to TRBJ2-1, with 7 middle bases fitting TRBD1. The receptor's source is a girl between 10 and 17 years old in good health and CMV-seropositive. Sequenced: PBMCs. CDR3 loop: CASSPRGQASSYNEQFF. The nucleotide sequence is given as TGTGCCAGCAGCCCGAGGGGGCAGGCGAGCTCCTACAATGAGCAGTTCTTC.